This T cell receptor beta chain was observed in a study of beta chain features in type 1 diabetes. What was sequenced were expressed TCRB transcripts, since all of the isolated RNA had been reverse transcribed. Data came from immunoSEQ multiplex PCR; TCRdb stores just in-frame clones and leaves some out. The sample has 150,000 or so clones; 50% to 70% are singletons. This clone came up once. Its antigen is not known. Germline CDR1 SGHTA, CDR2 FQGNSA. The ends were cut back, 3 bases at V and 0 bases at J, with 6 bases in the middle. The CDR3 runs 14 residues. Notes on the study in general: Lower insertion and higher deletion counts appeared at VDJ junctions in type 1 diabetes patients. In the patient group, naive, central memory and Treg TCRB repertoires seemed more alike than in the healthy donor group. Among patients with Type 1 diabetes, TCRB CDR3s were moderately but significantly shorter in every one of the four CD4+ subsets.

Sample: naive CD4+ T cells from blood. The sequence came from a man aged 25-40 years with type 1 diabetes. The chain is built from TRBV7-2 and TRBJ2-1; D remains unclear. CDR3 residues: CASSFASSYNEQFF. In nucleotides, the CDR3 is TGTGCCAGCAGCTTCGCAAGCTCCTACAATGAGCAGTTCTTC.